This TCR beta chain was sequenced during a study of CD8 T cells in ankylosing spondylitis. Study conclusions and caveats: Disease-associated clonotypes exhibited CD8+ identity and were relatively infrequent in peripheral blood. Reportedly, significant enrichment of disease-linked clones occurred in matched ankylosing spondylitis synovial fluid. Characteristic, it appeared, of ankylosing spondylitis blood was a TCR beta motif of 7 or 8 highly homologous variants.

A few counts support this clonotype. Its antigen remains unidentified. Germline CDR1 and CDR2: ENHRY and SYGVKD. The trim removed 7 bases at V and 2 bases at J, leaving 8 bases unmatched. The CDR3 sequence is 15 residues long. Quantitative 5'-RACE with molecular barcodes produced the TCR beta libraries. Each CDR3 protein gets one entry after TCRdb re-called the 5' RACE reads with MiXCR. This table has about 390,000 distinct CDR3 sequences, approximately 20% appearing once. The rearrangement joins TRBV10-3 to TRBJ2-3; 8 nucleotides match TRBD2. This sequence was found in a male donor with ankylosing spondylitis. The sample taken for sequencing was blood, either unsorted or a sorted T cell fraction (not recorded which). The DNA for the CDR3 is TGTGCCATCAAAGACGGGAGGGCAGACACAGATACGCAGTATTTT. Its translation is CAIKDGRADTDTQYF.